This is a list of T cell receptor beta chains from one sample in a study of blood T cells in healthy people across ages. TCRdb reanalysed the 5' RACE reads using MiXCR and keeps one entry per CDR3 protein. The profile covers approximately 1.5 million distinct CDR3 sequences, with about 35% appearing a single time and approximately 11% taken by the ten largest. Sequenced sample: blood. The receptors shown here come from a woman in her 30s in good health. CDR3s leave out the opening cysteine and the closing phenylalanine or tryptophan.

V	J	length	CDR3
TRBV20-1	TRBJ1-4	17	SADAIWTASSPTNEKLF
TRBV27	TRBJ1-2	16	ASSVFGTGAEEDYGYT
TRBV7-2	TRBJ1-1	11	AGRTPANTEAF
TRBV6-5	TRBJ2-2	15	ASSYSPGQENTGELF
TRBV3-1	TRBJ1-2	12	ASSQKEAYYGYT
TRBV5-5	TRBJ2-1	15	ASSLPRASYQDNEQF
TRBV4-2	TRBJ1-2	14	ASSQDSGQGAQGYT
TRBV18	TRBJ2-5	11	ASSPGLEGTQY
TRBV7-9	TRBJ2-7	13	ASSPSGVGKYEQY
TRBV27	TRBJ2-7	13	ASSSPTSGSYEQY
TRBV3-1	TRBJ1-5	12	ASGLGQPNQPQH
TRBV20-1	TRBJ1-2	12	SARSGGGRGGYT
TRBV10-2	TRBJ1-2	11	ASSESAAYGYT
TRBV28	TRBJ1-1	13	ASRSGIGMNTEAF
TRBV12-3/TRBV12-4	TRBJ2-1	15	ASKGLWGQGDRDEQF
TRBV18	TRBJ2-7	12	ASSPGGLGAEQY
TRBV20-1	TRBJ1-5	16	SAYPTGQGVFGNQPQH